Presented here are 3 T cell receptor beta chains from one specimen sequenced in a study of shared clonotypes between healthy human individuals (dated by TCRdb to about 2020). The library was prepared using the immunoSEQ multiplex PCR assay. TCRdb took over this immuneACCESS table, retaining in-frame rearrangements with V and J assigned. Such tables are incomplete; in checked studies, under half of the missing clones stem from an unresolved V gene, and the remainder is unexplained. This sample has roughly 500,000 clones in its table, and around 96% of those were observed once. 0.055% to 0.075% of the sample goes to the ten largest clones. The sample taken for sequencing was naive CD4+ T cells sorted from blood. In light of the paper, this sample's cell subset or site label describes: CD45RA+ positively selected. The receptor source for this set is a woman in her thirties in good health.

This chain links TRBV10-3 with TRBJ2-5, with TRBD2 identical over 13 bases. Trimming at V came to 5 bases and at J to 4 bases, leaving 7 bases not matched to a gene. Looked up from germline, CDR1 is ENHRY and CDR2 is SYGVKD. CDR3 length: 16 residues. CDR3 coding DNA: TGTGCCATCAGTCACGGACTAGCGGGAGAACGAGAGACCCAGTACTTC. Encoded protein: CAISHGLAGERETQYF.

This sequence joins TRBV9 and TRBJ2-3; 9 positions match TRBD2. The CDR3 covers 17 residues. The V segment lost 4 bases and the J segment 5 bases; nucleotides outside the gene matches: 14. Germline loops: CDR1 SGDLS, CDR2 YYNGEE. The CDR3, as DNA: TGTGCCAGCAGCCCCAGGCCGGCTAGCGGGAAGATAGATACGCAGTATTTT. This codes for CASSPRPASGKIDTQYF.

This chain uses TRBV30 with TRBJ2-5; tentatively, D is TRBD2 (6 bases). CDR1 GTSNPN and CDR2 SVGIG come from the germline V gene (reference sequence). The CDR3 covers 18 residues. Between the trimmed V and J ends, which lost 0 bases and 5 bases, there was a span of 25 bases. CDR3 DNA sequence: TGTGCCTGGAGTGTACCTCCCCGCGGGACTTTGACCCCGGAGACCCAGTACTTC. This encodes CAWSVPPRGTLTPETQYF.